The present TCR beta chain was sequenced within a study of T cell responses to AZD1222 COVID-19 vaccine (dated by TCRdb to 2020 to 2023). About the study as a whole: TCR sequencing was performed for 230 to 250 trial participants, of whom about 200 were given two doses of AZD1222 and about 25 were given two doses of MenACWY control vaccine. Enrollment into the trials was organized by age into subgroups of 18-55, 56-69 and 70-plus years, and those subgroups contained approximately 160, 26 and 62 TCR-sequenced participants, respectively. General study outcomes and caveats: CD4 TCRs associated with the vaccine covered the entire spike protein, and the dominant responses were in regions 160-218 and 743-854. Spike-specific TCR breadth and depth rose significantly after two AZD1222 doses compared with day 0 and with MenACWY recipients. Epitopes outside the regions mutated in the B.1.351 and B.1.1.7 variants were reportedly recognized by nearly half of the unique spike-specific TCRs. Only 5 to 7 AZD1222 recipients were SARS-CoV-2 seropositive at baseline, limiting conclusions about previously exposed vaccinees. Participants were mostly white British and included more females than males, and it was suggested by the authors that clonal diversity may have been underestimated. Because no day 14 peak-response samples were available, repertoires were characterized only after the peak T cell response. In the small 56-69-year group, the increase in depth fell short of significance, most likely because of low power.

Comment on this clone: Its antigen is not yet known. No base quality information exists; no much larger clone differs at one position.

The CDR3 regions of human TCRbeta chains were subjected to immunosequencing. In the source study's methods: Repertoire TCRs were matched against a reference library of SARS-CoV-2-specific TCRs generated with the MIRA antigen-specificity platform. Breadth was defined as the fraction of unique TCRs that were SARS-CoV-2-associated, and depth was defined as the fraction of total T cells that were SARS-CoV-2-associated. Using the MIRA data, each spike-specific TCR was assigned both to the spike region to which the TCR was reactive and to a CD4 or CD8 class. Log10-transformed breadth and depth values were compared by one-way ANOVA with Sidak's multiple comparisons tests. The table comes from immuneACCESS by way of TCRdb, which keeps in-frame sequences with V and J called. Part of the clones is missing from these tables; in studies checked, under half for an unresolved V gene and the rest for unknown reasons. The V and J calls and clone size are taken from that table; D and trimming were inferred from the DNA. Present in this sample are about 150,000 clones, roughly nine tenths of which were seen just once. 5.5% of the sample is taken by the ten largest.

CDR3 length: 13 amino acids, cysteine to phenylalanine. The CDR3 DNA has 39 bases and is translated from base 1. Trimming takes 5 bases from V and 8 bases from J, and the germline ends sit 15 bases apart. The germline V gene (reference sequence) specifies SEHNR as CDR1 and FQNEAQ as CDR2. The label giving this sample's time point can be read as: baseline before first vaccination. What the treatment or condition label conveys for this sample: meningococcal conjugate vaccine given as trial control. Vaccinee samples came from UK trials COV001 and COV002, including a single-blind randomized controlled phase 2/3 trial of AZD1222 (ChAdOx1 nCoV-19) in healthy adults. For TCRbeta chain sequencing, PBMC samples from trial participants were taken at day 0 and at day 28 after the second dose.

The rearrangement joined TRBV7-9 to TRBJ1-2; no D gene can be assigned with confidence. The receptor was derived from an adult in good health. Here the sequenced sample was peripheral blood, taken on day 0 of MenACWY control vaccination. The CDR3 protein: CASSLESRRGYTF. Here is the DNA: TGTGCCAGCAGCCTCGAGTCCCGGAGGGGCTACACCTTC.